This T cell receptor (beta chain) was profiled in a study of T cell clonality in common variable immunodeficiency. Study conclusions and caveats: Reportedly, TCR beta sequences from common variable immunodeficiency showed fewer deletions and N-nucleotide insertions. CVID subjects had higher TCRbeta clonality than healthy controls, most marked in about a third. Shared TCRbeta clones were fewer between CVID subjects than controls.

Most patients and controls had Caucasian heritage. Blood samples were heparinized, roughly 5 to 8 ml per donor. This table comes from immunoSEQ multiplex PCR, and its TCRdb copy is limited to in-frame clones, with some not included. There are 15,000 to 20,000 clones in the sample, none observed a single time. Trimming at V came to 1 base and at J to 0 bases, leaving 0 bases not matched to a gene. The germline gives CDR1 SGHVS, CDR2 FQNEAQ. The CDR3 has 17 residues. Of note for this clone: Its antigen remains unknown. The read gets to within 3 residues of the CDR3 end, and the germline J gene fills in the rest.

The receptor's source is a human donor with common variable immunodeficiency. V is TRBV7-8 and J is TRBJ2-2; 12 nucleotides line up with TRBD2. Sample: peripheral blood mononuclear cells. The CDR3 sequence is CASSLGLAGANTGELFF. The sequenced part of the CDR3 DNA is TGTGCCAGCAGCTTAGGACTAGCGGGAGCGAACACCGGGGAG.